The present T cell receptor (beta chain) was sequenced within a study of cytomegalovirus exposure and HLA in healthy donors. Study-wide results and limits: The study found most TCR sequences rare, yet found some public TCRs in many donors.

This clone has only a few counts. Its specificity is not known. The PCR made use of 60 Vbeta and 13 Jbeta primers. The protocol was immunoSEQ multiplex PCR, while the TCRdb copy is restricted to in-frame clones and leaves out a portion. The data contain about 90,000 clones, 65% to 80% of them singletons. V dropped 7 bases and J dropped 0 bases, with 16 bases sitting between them. Looked up from germline, CDR1 is MDHEN and CDR2 is SYDVKM. CDR3 size: 17 residues. The chain joins TRBV28 to TRBJ2-6; TRBD1 might be the D (6 bases). The sequencing sample was made of PBMCs. This TCR derives from a woman in her late teens or twenties in good health and CMV-seropositive. Here the CDR3 DNA reads TGTGCCAGCAATCTGGGGACATCATCCTCTGGGGCCAACGTCCTGACTTTC. Translated, it gives CASNLGTSSSGANVLTF.